The 19 T cell receptor beta chains listed next were all sequenced from one sample in a study of patients and donors after allogeneic stem cell transplantation. Using its own MiXCR run on the RT-PCR reads, TCRdb lists one record per CDR3 protein. The data contain about 960,000 distinct CDR3 sequences, over 15% of them singletons. Sequencing was done on a sample of blood, either unsorted or a sorted T cell fraction (not recorded which). The receptors derive from a human donor who was either an allogeneic HSCT recipient or a stem cell or donor lymphocyte infusion donor (not recorded which). It is not recorded whose cells these are; they may come from a transplant donor.

This clonotype occurred a few times. This chain connects TRBV11-3 to TRBJ2-3; a possible D gene is TRBD1 (5 bases). With 1 base removed from V and 6 bases from J, the gap between germline ends came to 14 bases. The length of the CDR3 is 15 residues. Germline V gene sequence: CDR1 SGHNT, CDR2 YENEEA. As DNA, the CDR3 is TGTGCCAGCAGCTTAGGGGGCCTCCCTGGGGATACGCAGTATTTT. Translating gives CASSLGGLPGDTQYF.

The chain recombines TRBV19 with TRBJ2-1; the D gene is possibly TRBD2 (5 bases). This CDR3 region has 16 residues. CDR1 LNHDA and CDR2 SQIVND come from the germline V gene (reference sequence). Trimming stripped 6 bases from V and 0 bases from J, with 15 bases between. The CDR3 reads CASRTIATGSYNEQFF. CDR3 nucleotides: TGTGCCAGTAGAACAATAGCGACTGGCTCCTACAATGAGCAGTTCTTC.

The V gene is TRBV12-3 or TRBV12-4, the J gene TRBJ2-7; 9 bases fit TRBD1. V lost 8 bases to trimming and J lost 6 bases; unmatched junction nucleotides: 17. This CDR3 region has 16 residues. CDR3 amino acids: CASGDVQGAGTCEQYF. The DNA of the CDR3 is TGTGCCAGCGGCGACGTACAGGGGGCGGGAACCTGCGAGCAGTACTTC.

The rearrangement joins TRBV20-1 to TRBJ2-7; D remains unclear. Germline V gene sequence: CDR1 DFQATT, CDR2 SNEGSKA (reference sequence). Trimming left V 3 bases short and J 3 bases short, with 18 bases between. CDR3 length equals 15 residues. The CDR3 loop reads CSASQLISKGYEQYF. The CDR3 bases are TGCAGTGCTAGTCAGCTCATCAGCAAAGGCTACGAGCAGTACTTC.

Only a few counts were recorded for this clonotype. The chain couples TRBV6-5 to TRBJ1-1; 8 bases fit TRBD1. CDR1 is MNHEY, CDR2 SVGAGI, per germline. V was clipped by 2 bases and J by 2 bases; unmatched bases: 7. The CDR3 runs 16 residues. The CDR3 DNA is TGTGCCAGCAGTTACGAGGGCGCAGGGGGCAACACTGAAGCTTTCTTT. Encoded protein: CASSYEGAGGNTEAFF.

This clonotype was observed a handful of times. The chain recombines TRBV10-3 with TRBJ2-5; D not certain. There are 13 residues in the CDR3. Germline CDR1 reads ENHRY; CDR2 reads SYGVKD. Trimming took 6 bases from V and 0 from J, leaving 8 bases between them. This CDR3 reads CAISYGNQETQYF. DNA of the CDR3: TGTGCCATCAGCTACGGTAACCAAGAGACCCAGTACTTC.

V and J are TRBV27 and TRBJ2-3; 8 positions agree with TRBD1. Germline loops: CDR1 MNHEY, CDR2 SMNVEV (reference sequence). The CDR3 runs to 17 residues. Losses at the gene ends were 5 bases for V and 0 bases for J; bases not matched to a gene: 10. The CDR3 loop reads CASSPITGGTSTDTQYF. Here the CDR3 DNA reads TGTGCCAGCAGTCCAATCACAGGGGGGACTAGCACAGATACGCAGTATTTT.

This clonotype was seen a few times. CDR3 sequence (DNA): TGTGCCAGCAGTCCGGGGACAGACCTTCTTCGCTACACCTTC. Its protein is CASSPGTDLLRYTF. The genes are TRBV6-1 and TRBJ1-2, with 7 bases matching TRBD1. The J segment lost 9 bases and the V segment lost 5 bases, leaving 12 bases of the junction unmatched. The CDR3 has 14 amino acids. The V gene's germline CDR1 is MNHNS and CDR2 SASEGT.

This chain links TRBV5-5 with TRBJ1-5, with D perhaps TRBD1 (6 bases). The CDR3 runs to 15 residues. V was shortened by 1 base and J by 11 bases, with 19 bases between the two germline ends. The germline CDR1 and CDR2 sequences are SGHKS and YYEKEE (reference sequence). The CDR3 DNA follows: TGTGCCAGCAGCTTGACACCAGGGGCCGTTTTGGCCCAGCATTTT. Residues: CASSLTPGAVLAQHF.

The genes are TRBV20-1 and TRBJ1-1; D is perhaps TRBD1 (5 bases). The CDR3 loop spans 14 amino acids. Per the germline V gene, CDR1 is DFQATT and CDR2 is SNEGSKA (reference sequence). Trimming took off 1 base at V and 1 base at J, with 10 bases between the two ends. The DNA of the CDR3 is TGCAGTGCTAGAGGGGCAGGGACGAACACTGAAGCTTTCTTT. Residues: CSARGAGTNTEAFF.

The sample holds a few counts of this clonotype. The chain uses TRBV5-1 and TRBJ2-1, with 10 positions matching TRBD1. This CDR3 spans 14 amino acids. J was trimmed by 7 bases and V by 3 bases; bases with no gene match: 4. Germline loops: CDR1 SGHRS, CDR2 YFSETQ. CDR3 region: CASSWTGGRNEQFF. The CDR3 DNA follows: TGCGCCAGCAGCTGGACAGGGGGTCGTAATGAGCAGTTCTTC.

Ten or more counts support this clonotype. The gene calls are TRBV12-3 or TRBV12-4 and TRBJ1-2, with D tentatively TRBD1 (6 bases). Trimming removed 5 bases at V and 4 bases at J, with 11 bases between. CDR3 length: 13 residues. The CDR3 DNA sequence: TGTGCCAGCAGTCCACAGGGCCCCTATGGCTACACCTTC. Residues: CASSPQGPYGYTF.

The chain joins TRBV11-1 to TRBJ2-3; 14 bases map to TRBD2. The CDR3 length is 18 residues. CDR1 and CDR2 (germline): SGHAT, FQDESV (reference sequence). Trimming took 5 bases from V and 1 from J; bases not matched to a gene: 8. CDR3: CASSDGTSGSLGTDTQYF. The CDR3 bases are TGTGCCAGCAGCGATGGGACTAGCGGGAGTTTAGGCACAGATACGCAGTATTTT.

The sample holds a few counts of this clonotype. The chain links TRBV12-3 or TRBV12-4 to TRBJ1-1; D possibly corresponds to TRBD1 (5 bases). The CDR3 spans 15 residues. V was cut by 2 bases and J by 1 base, with 11 bases left in between. The CDR3 spells CASSLQGNQNTEAFF. CDR3 nucleotide sequence: TGTGCCAGCAGTTTACAGGGCAACCAGAACACTGAAGCTTTCTTT.

The rearrangement uses TRBV21-1 and TRBJ2-1; the table's D call of TRBD2 was not tested on the DNA. TRBV21-1 is an annotated pseudogene. The CDR3 totals 17 residues. The CDR3 region is CASSNPTDYTSYNEQFF. CDR3 DNA: TGTGCCAGCAGCAACCCGACGGACTACACCTCCTACAATGAGCAGTTCTTC.

The V call is TRBV2, the J call TRBJ2-7; D uncertain. Trimming removed 2 bases at V and 0 bases at J, with 8 bases between. Germline V gives CDR1 SNHLY, CDR2 FYNNEI. CDR3 length: 14 amino acids. CDR3 DNA: TGTGCCAGCAGTGAAAATCGTAGCTCCTACGAGCAGTACTTC. Translated: CASSENRSSYEQYF. The entire variable domain, with the rest obtained from reference TRBV2 and TRBJ2-7, is as follows: EPEVTQTPSHQVTQMGQEVILRCVPISNHLYFYWYRQILGQKVEFLVSFYNNEISEKSEIFDDQFSVERPDGSNFTLKIRSTKLEDSAMYFCASSENRSSYEQYFGPGTRLTVT.

The rearrangement uses TRBV4-1 and TRBJ2-2; weak D call: TRBD2 (5 bases). The CDR3 length is 14 residues. The germline CDR1 and CDR2 sequences are MGHRA and YSYEKL. Trimming removed 0 bases from V and 7 bases from J, with 9 bases in between. The CDR3: CASSQEEGGGELFF. The DNA of the CDR3 is TGCGCCAGCAGCCAAGAAGAGGGTGGCGGGGAGCTGTTTTTT.

This clonotype was counted a few times. The CDR3 loop is CASSFSGLRGTYEQYF. The CDR3 nucleotides are TGCGCCAGCAGCTTTTCCGGCCTCCGCGGGACCTACGAGCAGTACTTC. The rearrangement links TRBV5-1 to TRBJ2-7, with a tentative D call TRBD2 (6 bases). Trimming cost V 2 bases and J 2 bases, with 17 bases left between them. The CDR3 is 16 amino acids. CDR1 SGHRS and CDR2 YFSETQ come from the germline V gene.

At least ten counts were recorded for this clonotype. The chain couples TRBV5-1 to TRBJ2-7, with 9 bases that match TRBD1. Germline assignment: CDR1 SGHRS and CDR2 YFSETQ. The V gene end was trimmed by 4 bases and the J gene end by 5 bases; junction bases not matched to a gene: 4. The CDR3 consists of 13 residues. The CDR3, as DNA: TGCGCCAGCAGCGTCGGGACAGGGAACGAGCAGTACTTC. It is translated as CASSVGTGNEQYF.